The rows below give T cell receptor beta chains drawn from one sample of a study of cytomegalovirus exposure and HLA in healthy donors. Clones were read by immunoSEQ multiplex PCR, and TCRdb kept only the in-frame ones, dropping some. The table has some 250,000 clones, about 86% seen once; the top ten hold 0.95% to 1.5%. The specimen was PBMCs. These receptors were collected from a woman between 25 and 40 years old in good health and CMV-seropositive. Both conserved end residues are part of each CDR3. The D gene is left open where the match is weak. Size values are once, few and many counts, or a class for expanded clones, and some rows have none.

TRBJ2-7	TRBV28	few	-	TGTGCCAGCTGCAGGGGCTCCTACGAGCAGTACTTC	CASCRGSYEQYF
TRBJ2-1	TRBV18	-	TRBD1	TGTGCCAGCAATCGGGACAGGGGGGATGAGCAGTTCTTC	CASNRDRGDEQFF
TRBJ1-2	TRBV27	-	-	TGTGCCAGCAGTCCGAACGGTTTGAGCTATGGCTACACCTTC	CASSPNGLSYGYTF
TRBJ2-1	TRBV28	-	TRBD2	TGTGCCAGCAGCTCTCCAGCGGGAGGGCCAGAGGGGTACAATGAGCAGTTCTTC	CASSSPAGGPEGYNEQFF
TRBJ2-5	TRBV27	-	-	TGTGCCTCGGGACTCCGGGAGACCCAGTACTTC	CASGLRETQYF
TRBJ2-1	TRBV5-1	-	-	TGCGCCAGCAGCTTCGTTCAGACATACCAGACCAATGAGCAGTTCTTC	CASSFVQTYQTNEQFF
TRBJ2-2	TRBV19	-	TRBD2	TGTGCCAGTAGTATACAGCGGGAGTCTTCCGGGGAGCTGTTTTTT	CASSIQRESSGELFF
TRBJ2-2	TRBV4-1	-	-	TGCGCCAGCAGCCAAGCTCCGGGTGGATCCACCGGGGAGCTGTTTTTT	CASSQAPGGSTGELFF
TRBJ1-5	TRBV5-1	once	TRBD1	TGCGCCAGCAGCTTGGAGGGCAGGGGGCAGCCCCAGCATTTT	CASSLEGRGQPQHF
TRBJ2-1	TRBV11-3	-	TRBD2	TGTGCCAGCAGCTTCTTGCCCGGGAGGGCAGAAAATGAGCAGTTCTTC	CASSFLPGRAENEQFF
TRBJ2-2	TRBV5-4	-	-	TGTGCCAGCAGCTTGGATCTCGGGGAGCTGTTTTTT	CASSLDLGELFF